This T cell receptor (beta chain) emerged from a study of CD8+ T cells in alopecia areata. The wider study: Tofacitinib continued for 6 to 18 months and was then withheld for 6 months.

Lesional scalp punch biopsies and peripheral blood were collected from alopecia areata patients. PBMCs provided sorted CD4+ and CD8+ T cells. Comments on this clone: As yet, its antigen is unknown.

Study-level points and caveats: Sequencing of scalp samples also captures resident alphabeta T cells of normal skin.

CDR1 is PRHDT, CDR2 FYEKMQ, per germline (reference sequence). This CDR3 contains 13 residues. V was cut by 5 bases and J by 4 bases, with 11 bases left in between. Extracted from the samples, RNA was reverse transcribed into cDNA to serve as the sequencing template. TCRdb's copy holds only in-frame clones and misses some; the assay was immunoSEQ multiplex PCR. The data contain 150,000 or so clones, less than 80% of them seen just once; the ten biggest clones take up about an eighth. Sequencing was performed on CD8+ T cells sorted from blood, taken at week 0. This sequence originates from a human donor with alopecia areata. V gene TRBV13 combines with J gene TRBJ2-5, with D tentatively TRBD2 (6 bases). The CDR3 nucleotides are TGTGCCAGCAGCCCAACTAGCACAGAGACCCAGTACTTC. Translated, it gives CASSPTSTETQYF.